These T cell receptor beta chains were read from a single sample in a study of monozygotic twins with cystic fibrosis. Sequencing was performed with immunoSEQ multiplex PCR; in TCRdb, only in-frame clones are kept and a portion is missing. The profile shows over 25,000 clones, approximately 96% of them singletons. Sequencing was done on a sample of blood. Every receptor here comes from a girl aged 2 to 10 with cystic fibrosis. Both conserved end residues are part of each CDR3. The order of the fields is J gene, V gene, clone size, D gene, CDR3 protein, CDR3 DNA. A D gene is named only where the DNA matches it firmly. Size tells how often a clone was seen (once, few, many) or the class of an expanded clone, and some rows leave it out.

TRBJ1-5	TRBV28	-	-	CASSALGSQPQHF	TGTGCCAGCAGTGCACTAGGGTCTCAGCCCCAGCATTTT
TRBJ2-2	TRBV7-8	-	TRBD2	CASTIWGRATGELFF	TGTGCCAGCACCATTTGGGGGAGGGCCACCGGGGAGCTGTTTTTT
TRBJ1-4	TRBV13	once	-	CASSLEGAEAGEKLFF	TGTGCCAGCAGCTTAGAGGGAGCCGAGGCGGGGGAAAAACTGTTTTTT
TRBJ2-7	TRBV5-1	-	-	CASSLGQGNYYEQYF	TGCGCCAGCAGCTTGGGGCAGGGGAACTACTACGAGCAGTACTTC
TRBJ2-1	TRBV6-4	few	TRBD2	CASSDSGRTVYNEQFF	TGTGCCAGCAGTGATAGCGGGAGAACAGTCTACAATGAGCAGTTCTTC
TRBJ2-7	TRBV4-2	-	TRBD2	CASNPSGTRGEQYF	TGTGCCAGCAACCCCTCGGGGACTAGGGGCGAGCAGTACTTC
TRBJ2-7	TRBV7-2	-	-	CASSLVGQFYEQYF	TGTGCCAGCAGCTTAGTGGGGCAGTTCTACGAGCAGTACTTC
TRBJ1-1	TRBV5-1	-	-	CASSLEAGPGSEAFF	TGCGCCAGCAGCTTGGAGGCAGGGCCGGGCAGTGAAGCTTTCTTT
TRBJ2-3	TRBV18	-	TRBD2	CASSPAGVTDTQYF	TGTGCCAGCTCACCAGCGGGGGTCACAGATACGCAGTATTTT
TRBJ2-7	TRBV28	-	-	CASSSGATEQYF	TGTGCCAGCAGTTCAGGCGCGACCGAGCAGTACTTC
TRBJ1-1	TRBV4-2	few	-	CASRLWQGGTEAFF	TGTGCCAGCAGGTTATGGCAGGGAGGCACTGAAGCTTTCTTT
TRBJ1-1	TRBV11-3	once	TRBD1	CASSGTGGEAFF	TGTGCCAGCAGCGGGACAGGGGGCGAAGCTTTCTTT
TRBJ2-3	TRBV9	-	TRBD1	CASSSRDREDTQYF	TGTGCCAGCAGCTCCCGGGACAGGGAGGATACGCAGTATTTT
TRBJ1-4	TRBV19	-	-	CAWRLTIGGVNEKLFF	TGTGCCTGGCGCCTCACTATTGGGGGGGTGAATGAAAAACTGTTTTTT
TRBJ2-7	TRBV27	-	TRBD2	CASRGRGGIFYEQYF	TGTGCCAGCCGTGGGCGCGGGGGAATCTTCTACGAGCAGTACTTC
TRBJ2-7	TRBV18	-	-	CASSPRGAHEQYF	TGTGCCAGCTCACCACGGGGGGCCCACGAGCAGTACTTC
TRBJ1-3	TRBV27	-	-	CASSFSAAGSGNTIYF	TGTGCCAGCAGTTTTTCGGCCGCCGGCTCTGGAAACACCATATATTTT
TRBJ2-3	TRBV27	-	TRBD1	CASSLSFRPTGYFTDTQYF	TGTGCCAGCAGTTTATCTTTCCGCCCGACAGGGTATTTCACAGATACGCAGTATTTT
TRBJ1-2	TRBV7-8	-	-	CASSLHNYGYTF	TGTGCCAGCAGCCTTCATAACTATGGCTACACCTTC
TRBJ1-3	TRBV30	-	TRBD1	CAWSAPGGFGNTIYF	TGTGCCTGGAGTGCTCCAGGGGGCTTTGGAAACACCATATATTTT
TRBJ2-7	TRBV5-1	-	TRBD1	CASSSGTGQDEQYF	TGCGCCAGCAGCTCTGGGACAGGGCAAGACGAGCAGTACTTC
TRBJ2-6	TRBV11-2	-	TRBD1	CASSEYRGPGANVLTF	TGTGCCAGCAGCGAATACAGGGGGCCTGGGGCCAACGTCCTGACTTTC
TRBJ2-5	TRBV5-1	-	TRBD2	CASSPGTIEETQYF	TGCGCCAGCAGCCCTGGGACTATAGAAGAGACCCAGTACTTC
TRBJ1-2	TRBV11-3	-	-	CASSSDPSEHIYGYTF	TGTGCCAGCAGCTCTGACCCATCGGAACACATCTATGGCTACACCTTC